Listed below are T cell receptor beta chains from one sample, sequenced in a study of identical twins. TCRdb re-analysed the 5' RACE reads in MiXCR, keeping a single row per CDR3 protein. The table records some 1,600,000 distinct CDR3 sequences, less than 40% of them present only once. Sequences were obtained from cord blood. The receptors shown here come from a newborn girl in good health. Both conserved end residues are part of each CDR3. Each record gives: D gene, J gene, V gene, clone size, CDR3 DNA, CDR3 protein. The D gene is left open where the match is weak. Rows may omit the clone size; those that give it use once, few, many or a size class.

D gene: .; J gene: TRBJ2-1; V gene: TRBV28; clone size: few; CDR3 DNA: TGTGCCAGCAGGGTACAGTTTGAGCAGTTCTTC; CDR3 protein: CASRVQFEQFF
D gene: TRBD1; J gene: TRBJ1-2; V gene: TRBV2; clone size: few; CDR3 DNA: TGTGCCAGCAGAGAGATACCGGGACAGGGTGACTATGGCTACACCTTC; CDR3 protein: CASREIPGQGDYGYTF
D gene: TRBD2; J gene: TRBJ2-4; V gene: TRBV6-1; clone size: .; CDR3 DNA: TGTGCCAGCACCAACGGACTAGCGGGGCCTAAAAACATTCAGTACTTC; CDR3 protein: CASTNGLAGPKNIQYF
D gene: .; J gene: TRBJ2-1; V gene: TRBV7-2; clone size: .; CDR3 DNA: TGTGTCAGCAGCCTTACCTACAATGAGCAGTTCTTC; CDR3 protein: CVSSLTYNEQFF
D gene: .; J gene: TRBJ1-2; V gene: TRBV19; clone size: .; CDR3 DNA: TGTGCCAGTAGTATACCCAGGGCTTACTATGGCTACACCTTC; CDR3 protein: CASSIPRAYYGYTF
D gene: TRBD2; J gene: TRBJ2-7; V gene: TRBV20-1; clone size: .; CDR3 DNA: TGCAGTGCTAGCTCCTCTAGCGGGTACTACGAGCAGTACTTC; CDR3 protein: CSASSSSGYYEQYF
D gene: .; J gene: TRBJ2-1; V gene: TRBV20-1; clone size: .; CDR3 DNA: TGCAGTGCTACCCTACTAGGAAGAGACAATGAGCAGTTCTTC; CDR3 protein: CSATLLGRDNEQFF
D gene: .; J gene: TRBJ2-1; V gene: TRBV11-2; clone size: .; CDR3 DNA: TGTGCCAGCAGCCCCCCCGCGCAGTTCCCCTCTTACAATGAGCAGTTCTTC; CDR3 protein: CASSPPAQFPSYNEQFF
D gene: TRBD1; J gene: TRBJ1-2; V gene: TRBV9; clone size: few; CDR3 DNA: TGTGCCAGCAGCGTAGCTACTGGGGTACAGGGGTATGGCTACACCTTC; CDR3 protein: CASSVATGVQGYGYTF
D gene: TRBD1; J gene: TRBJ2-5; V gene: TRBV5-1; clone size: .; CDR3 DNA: TGCGCCAGCAGCGTCGGAAACAGGGGCTACGGAGAGACCCAGTACTTC; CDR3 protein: CASSVGNRGYGETQYF
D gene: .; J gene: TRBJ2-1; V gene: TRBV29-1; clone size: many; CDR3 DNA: TGCAGCGTTGCAGGCAGGGGATCGATCAATGAGCAGTTCTTC; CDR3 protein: CSVAGRGSINEQFF
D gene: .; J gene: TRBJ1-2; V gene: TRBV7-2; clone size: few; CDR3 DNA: TGTGCCAGCAGCTTAACGTGGTATGGCTACACCTTC; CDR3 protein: CASSLTWYGYTF
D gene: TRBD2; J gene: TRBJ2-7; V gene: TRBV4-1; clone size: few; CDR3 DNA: TGCGCCAGCAGCCCTTCTAGCGGTACCACCTACGAGCAGTACTTC; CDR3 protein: CASSPSSGTTYEQYF
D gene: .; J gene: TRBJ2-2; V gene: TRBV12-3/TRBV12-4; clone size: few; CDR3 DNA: TGTGCCAGCAGTTTAGCGGGGGGACGAACTGGCGCCGGGGAGCTGTTTTTT; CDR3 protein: CASSLAGGRTGAGELFF
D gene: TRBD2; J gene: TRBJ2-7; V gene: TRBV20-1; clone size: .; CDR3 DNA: TGCAGTGCTAGAGGGACTAGCGGGAGGGCCGGATCTACCTACGAGCAGTACTTC; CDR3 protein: CSARGTSGRAGSTYEQYF
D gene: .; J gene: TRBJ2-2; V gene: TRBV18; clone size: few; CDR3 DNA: TGTGCCAGCTCGTTACAGGAGAACACCGGGGAGCTGTTTTTT; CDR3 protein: CASSLQENTGELFF
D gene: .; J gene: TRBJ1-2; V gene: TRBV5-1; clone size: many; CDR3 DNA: TGCGCCAGCAGCTTGTGGACGGGAAGATATGGCTACACCTTC; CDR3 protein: CASSLWTGRYGYTF
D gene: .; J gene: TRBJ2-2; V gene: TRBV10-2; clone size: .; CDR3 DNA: TGCGCCAGCCGGGACTTTGGTACCGGGGAGCTGTTTTTT; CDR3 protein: CASRDFGTGELFF
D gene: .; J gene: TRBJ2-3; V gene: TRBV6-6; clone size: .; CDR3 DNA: TGTGCCAGCAGTTCAGGTGACAGAAGCACAGATACGCAGTATTTT; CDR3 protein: CASSSGDRSTDTQYF
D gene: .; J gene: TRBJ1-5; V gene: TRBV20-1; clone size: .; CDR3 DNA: TGCAGTGCCATACAAAGCAATCAGCCCCAGCATTTT; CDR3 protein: CSAIQSNQPQHF
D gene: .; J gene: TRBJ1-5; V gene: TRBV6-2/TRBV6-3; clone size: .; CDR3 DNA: TGTGCCAGCGGACAAATTCAGCCCCAGCATTTT; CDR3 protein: CASGQIQPQHF
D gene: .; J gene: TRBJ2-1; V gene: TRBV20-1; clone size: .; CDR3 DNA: TGCAGTGCGGATACGTTAAGGGGGGGTCAGACCCAGTTCTTC; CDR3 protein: CSADTLRGGQTQFF
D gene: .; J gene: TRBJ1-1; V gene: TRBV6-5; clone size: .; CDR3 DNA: TGTGCCAGCAGTCACCGACAAGGGGCGAACACTGAAGCTTTCTTT; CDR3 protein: CASSHRQGANTEAFF
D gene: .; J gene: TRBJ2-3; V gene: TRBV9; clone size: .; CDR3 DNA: TGTGTCAGCAGCCCGAGACCCGGTGCAGATACGCAGTATTTT; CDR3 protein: CVSSPRPGADTQYF
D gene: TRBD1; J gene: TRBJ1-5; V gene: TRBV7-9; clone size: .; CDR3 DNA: TGTGCCAGCAGCTTAGGACAGGGAGGGTATAGGGATCAGCCCCAGCATTTT; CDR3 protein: CASSLGQGGYRDQPQHF
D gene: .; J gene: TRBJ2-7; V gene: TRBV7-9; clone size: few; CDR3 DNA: TGTGCCAGCAGCTCTACAGACGAGCAGTACTTC; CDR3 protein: CASSSTDEQYF
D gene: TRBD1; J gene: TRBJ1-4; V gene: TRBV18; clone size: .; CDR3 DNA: TGTGCCAGCTCATCTCAGGCGGGACAGGGGAATGAAAAACTGTTTTTT; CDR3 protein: CASSSQAGQGNEKLFF
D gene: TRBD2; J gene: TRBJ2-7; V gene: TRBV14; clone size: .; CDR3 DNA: TGTGCCAGCAGCCAAGCGGCGACTAGCGCCTACGAGCAGTACTTC; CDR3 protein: CASSQAATSAYEQYF
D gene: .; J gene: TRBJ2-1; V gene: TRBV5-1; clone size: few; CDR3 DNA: TGCGCCAGCAGCTCCCCACTAGCAAATGAGCAGTTCTTC; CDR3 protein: CASSSPLANEQFF
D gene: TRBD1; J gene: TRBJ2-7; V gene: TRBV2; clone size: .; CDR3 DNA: TGTGCCAGCCACCCGGACAGGGGGGCCTACGAGCAGTACTTC; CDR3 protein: CASHPDRGAYEQYF
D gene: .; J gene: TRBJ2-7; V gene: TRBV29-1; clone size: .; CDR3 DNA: TGCAGCGTTGTCCCTTTGGACAAAACCTACGAGCAGTACTTC; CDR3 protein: CSVVPLDKTYEQYF
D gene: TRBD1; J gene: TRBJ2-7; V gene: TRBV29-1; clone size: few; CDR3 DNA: TGCAGCGGGAAAGGGACAGGGTACGAGCAGTACTTC; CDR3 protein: CSGKGTGYEQYF
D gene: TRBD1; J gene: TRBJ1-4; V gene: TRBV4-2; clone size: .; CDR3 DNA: TGTGCCAGCAGCCTAACCGGGACAGGGACTCTTGAAAAACTGTTTTTT; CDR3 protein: CASSLTGTGTLEKLFF
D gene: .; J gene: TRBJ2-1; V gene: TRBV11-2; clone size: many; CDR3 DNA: TGTGCCAGCAGTATCAACTCCTACAATGAGCAGTTCTTC; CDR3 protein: CASSINSYNEQFF
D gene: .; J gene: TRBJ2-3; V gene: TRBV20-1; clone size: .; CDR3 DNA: TGCAGTGCTAGAGCTTACAGGGGCACAGATACGCAGTATTTT; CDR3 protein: CSARAYRGTDTQYF
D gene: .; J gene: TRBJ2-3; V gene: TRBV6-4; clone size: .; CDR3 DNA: TGTGCCAGCAGCCCACCCAAAGGAGATACGCAGTATTTT; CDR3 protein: CASSPPKGDTQYF
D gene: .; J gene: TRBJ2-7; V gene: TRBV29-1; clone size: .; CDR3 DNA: TGCAGCGTCCGGGACTCTCGCTACGAGCAGTACTTC; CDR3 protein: CSVRDSRYEQYF
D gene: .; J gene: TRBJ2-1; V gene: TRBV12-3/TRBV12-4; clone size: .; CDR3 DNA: TGTGCCAGCAGCCCAGGGGGGGGGGACTACAATGAGCAGTTCTTC; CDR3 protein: CASSPGGGDYNEQFF
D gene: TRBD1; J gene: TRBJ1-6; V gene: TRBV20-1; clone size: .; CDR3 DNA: TGCAGTGCTAGGGGGACAGGGGCCAGGGATAATTCACCCCTCCACTTT; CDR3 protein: CSARGTGARDNSPLHF